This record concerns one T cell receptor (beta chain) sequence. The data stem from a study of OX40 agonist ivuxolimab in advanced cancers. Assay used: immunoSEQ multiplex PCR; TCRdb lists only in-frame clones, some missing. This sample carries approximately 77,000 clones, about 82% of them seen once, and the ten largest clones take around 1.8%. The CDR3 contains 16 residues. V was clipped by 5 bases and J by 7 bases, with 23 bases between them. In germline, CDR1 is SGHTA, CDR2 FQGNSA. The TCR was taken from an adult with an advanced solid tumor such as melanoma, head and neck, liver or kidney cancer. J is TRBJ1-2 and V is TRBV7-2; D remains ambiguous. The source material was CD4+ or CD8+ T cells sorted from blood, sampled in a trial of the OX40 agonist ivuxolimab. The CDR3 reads CASSPPGGAGVGGYTF. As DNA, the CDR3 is TGTGCCAGCAGCCCCCCCGGAGGAGCCGGGGTAGGTGGCTACACCTTC.